This entry lists 22 T cell receptor beta chains sequenced from one sample in a study of T cell responses to AZD1222 COVID-19 vaccine. Only in-frame clones appear in the TCRdb table, and some are missing; sequencing was by immunoSEQ multiplex PCR. This repertoire shows 100,000 to 150,000 clones, 90% found once; its top ten account for 7.2%. Here the sequenced sample was peripheral blood, taken on day 0 of AZD1222 vaccination. The receptors shown here come from an adult in good health.

This clone was counted once. The chain recombines TRBV5-6 with TRBJ2-1; no clear D gene. The CDR3 is 13 amino acids. Germline V gene lookup returns CDR1 SGHDT and CDR2 YYEEEE. Trimming removed 4 bases from V and 9 bases from J, with 14 bases in between. The CDR3 spells CASSANLGPEQFF. Written as DNA, the CDR3 is TGTGCCAGCAGCGCGAACCTAGGACCTGAGCAGTTCTTC.

The chain recombines TRBV7-9 with TRBJ1-1; a weak D match, TRBD1 (5 bases). V was pared by 0 bases and J by 0 bases, with 11 bases between. Germline assignment: CDR1 SEHNR and CDR2 FQNEAQ (reference sequence). This CDR3 is 16 amino acids long. CDR3 amino acids: CASSLAPGTMNTEAFF. The CDR3 bases are TGTGCCAGCAGCTTAGCACCCGGGACCATGAACACTGAAGCTTTCTTT.

The chain has TRBV10-1 and TRBJ2-3; 9 nucleotides match TRBD2. This CDR3 contains 15 residues. Germline CDR1 and CDR2: WNHNN and SYGVQD (reference sequence). The J segment lost 1 base and the V segment lost 10 bases, leaving 9 bases of the junction unmatched. CDR3 DNA: TGCGCCACCTCCCGGACTAGCGCTGGCACAGATACGCAGTATTTT. Translated: CATSRTSAGTDTQYF.

This chain links TRBV9 with TRBJ1-1, with D perhaps TRBD1 (5 bases). The CDR3 loop spans 15 amino acids. The V gene lost 4 bases and the J gene lost 4 bases, with 17 bases spanning the gap. The germline gives CDR1 SGDLS, CDR2 YYNGEE. The CDR3 sequence is CASSPGVGRGTEAFF. CDR3 sequence (DNA): TGTGCCAGCAGCCCCGGTGTGGGAAGGGGCACTGAAGCTTTCTTT.

The V gene is TRBV10-2, the J gene TRBJ1-1; a weak D match, TRBD1 (6 bases). The CDR3 has 13 residues. Deletions cut 7 bases from V and 3 bases from J, with 12 bases between. Germline assignment: CDR1 WSHSY and CDR2 SAAADI. The CDR3 bases are TGCGCCAGCAATAACCGACAGGACACTGAAGCTTTCTTT. This sequence encodes CASNNRQDTEAFF.

V usage is TRBV7-9 and J usage is TRBJ1-4; perhaps TRBD1 as D (6 bases). Trimming took off 3 bases at V and 7 bases at J, with 12 bases between the two ends. CDR3 length equals 14 residues. CDR1 SEHNR and CDR2 FQNEAQ come from the germline V gene (reference sequence). CDR3 nucleotide sequence: TGTGCCAGCAGCTTGAGCGGGGGCAGTGAAAAACTGTTTTTT. This gives the protein CASSLSGGSEKLFF.

This clone is a singleton in its sample. The rearrangement links TRBV6-5 to TRBJ1-2; 8 bases match TRBD1. Germline CDR1 reads MNHEY; CDR2 reads SVGAGI. This CDR3 contains 15 residues. After removal of 5 bases from V and 5 bases from J, the junction contained 10 bases not matched to a gene. CDR3 protein: CASSITGTGIYGYTF. The CDR3 DNA sequence: TGTGCCAGCAGTATCACCGGGACAGGAATTTATGGCTACACCTTC.

The V call is TRBV27, the J call TRBJ2-2; a weak D match, TRBD2 (7 bases). There are 17 residues in the CDR3. Germline-derived CDR1 and CDR2 are MNHEY and SMNVEV (reference sequence). V lost 5 bases, J lost 1 base, and 17 bases lay in between. In DNA form, the CDR3 reads TGTGCCAGCAGTCTCCTGGGGGCGGGAGTGAACACCGGGGAGCTGTTTTTT. Its translation is CASSLLGAGVNTGELFF.

The rearrangement joins TRBV28 to TRBJ2-3, with 7 bases identical to TRBD1. CDR3 length: 17 amino acids. In germline, CDR1 is MDHEN, CDR2 SYDVKM. V was clipped by 4 bases and J by 6 bases; unmatched bases: 16. The DNA of the CDR3 is TGTGCCAGCAGTTCCCCGCCCTTCGGACAGGCCCCGGATACGCAGTATTTT. This encodes CASSSPPFGQAPDTQYF.

This chain joins TRBV10-3 and TRBJ1-3; 8 bases align to TRBD1. The length of the CDR3 is 14 residues. Germline values: CDR1 ENHRY, CDR2 SYGVKD. The V segment lost 4 bases and the J segment 5 bases; nucleotides outside the gene matches: 4. CDR3 in amino acids: CAISGTGTRNTIYF. DNA for the CDR3: TGTGCCATCAGTGGGACAGGGACGAGAAACACCATATATTTT.

This rearrangement joins TRBV30 to TRBJ1-2, with a possible D match to TRBD1 (5 bases). The length of the CDR3 is 14 residues. With 2 bases removed from V and 8 bases from J, the gap between germline ends came to 18 bases. CDR1 GTSNPN and CDR2 SVGIG come from the germline V gene (reference sequence). CDR3 bases: TGTGCCTGGAGTCCCCTCGTGGGGACGGGAGGCTACACCTTC. Translated, it gives CAWSPLVGTGGYTF.

This clone was observed once. The chain combines TRBV4-3 with TRBJ2-3; the D gene could be TRBD1 or TRBD2 (5 bases each). The CDR3 totals 16 residues. The germline gives CDR1 LGHNA, CDR2 YSLEER. The V end was cut by 0 bases, the J end by 0 bases, with 10 bases between. In DNA, the CDR3 is TGCGCCAGCAGCCAAGATAGGGACGCTAGCACAGATACGCAGTATTTT. The encoded protein is CASSQDRDASTDTQYF.

This clone was observed a few times. Compared with germline, one end of the junction differs, possibly owing to a read error. The chain employs TRBV27 and TRBJ2-5, with D perhaps assigned TRBD1 or TRBD2 (5 bases each). This CDR3 has 17 amino acids. The V gene's germline CDR1 is MNHEY and CDR2 SMNVEV (reference sequence). CDR3 loop: CASSPGLGRRDQETQYF. The CDR3 DNA reads TGTGCCAGCAGTCCGGGCCTTGGCCGAAGGGACCAGGAGACCCAGTACTTC.

The chain uses TRBV12-3 or TRBV12-4 and TRBJ2-1; D tentatively fits TRBD1 or TRBD2 (6 bases each). CDR3 length: 13 residues. V was pared by 3 bases and J by 7 bases, with 10 bases between. Written as DNA, the CDR3 is TGTGCCAGCAGTTTGTCGGGGGCAAATGAGCAGTTCTTC. This sequence encodes CASSLSGANEQFF.

This clone was seen a handful of times. The chain uses TRBV6-2 or TRBV6-3 and TRBJ1-1; D gene ambiguous. The CDR3 runs to 14 residues. V was trimmed by 0 bases and J by 11 bases, leaving 16 bases between them. Germline CDR1 is MNHEY and CDR2 is SVGEGT. CDR3 DNA: TGTGCCAGCAGTTACTCGGGTCCACGCGTCGAGGCTTTCTTT. The encoded protein is CASSYSGPRVEAFF.

J is TRBJ1-4 and V is TRBV5-4; D gene ambiguous. The germline CDR1 and CDR2 sequences are SGHNT and YYREEE (reference sequence). With 0 bases removed from V and 7 bases from J, the gap between germline ends came to 16 bases. The CDR3 contains 16 residues. The CDR3 sequence is CASSLAGRGGSEKLFF. The DNA for the CDR3 is TGTGCCAGCAGCTTGGCCGGCCGGGGAGGGAGTGAAAAACTGTTTTTT.

This clone was counted a few times. At the DNA level, this CDR3 is encoded by other sequences in the same sample as well. This sequence joins TRBV7-9 and TRBJ2-3; no clear D gene. The germline V and J ends were trimmed by 5 bases and 4 bases, with 4 bases remaining between them. The CDR3 contains 11 residues. Germline V lookup: CDR1 SEHNR, CDR2 FQNEAQ (reference sequence). Written as DNA, the CDR3 is TGTGCCAGCAGCCTATCAGATACGCAGTATTTT. This sequence encodes CASSLSDTQYF.

This chain joins TRBV7-2 and TRBJ2-2, with D unclear. V lost 3 bases and J lost 6, with 17 bases in between. This CDR3 has 16 amino acids. The V gene's germline CDR1 is SGHTA and CDR2 FQGNSA. Here the CDR3 reads CASSFNSLREAGELFF. The CDR3 DNA reads as TGTGCCAGCAGCTTTAATAGTCTGCGCGAAGCCGGGGAGCTGTTTTTT.

The chain recombines TRBV30 with TRBJ1-3, with 10 nucleotides matching TRBD1. J lost 2 bases, V lost 5 bases, and 3 bases had no gene match. CDR1 and CDR2 (germline): GTSNPN, SVGIG (reference sequence). This CDR3 is 14 amino acids long. The CDR3 is CAWGQGEAGNTIYF. The CDR3 region has the DNA TGTGCCTGGGGACAGGGGGAAGCTGGAAACACCATATATTTT.

The rearrangement links TRBV7-9 to TRBJ2-3; 10 nucleotides line up with TRBD2. The V gene's germline CDR1 is SEHNR and CDR2 FQNEAQ (reference sequence). The CDR3 runs 17 residues. Losses at the gene ends were 1 base for V and 3 bases for J; bases not matched to a gene: 7. The CDR3 protein is CASSLVGSSGRTDTQYF. The CDR3 DNA sequence: TGTGCCAGCAGCTTAGTCGGGTCTAGCGGGAGAACAGATACGCAGTATTTT.

The chain combines TRBV4-1 with TRBJ1-3, with D perhaps TRBD1 (5 bases). V dropped 4 bases and J dropped 0 bases, with 10 bases sitting between them. CDR3 length: 15 residues. The germline V gene has CDR1 MGHRA and CDR2 YSYEKL. CDR3 in DNA: TGCGCCAGCAGCCCCGGGACCTACTCTGGAAACACCATATATTTT. This codes for CASSPGTYSGNTIYF.

CDR3 in amino acids: CASSLVTDTEAFF. The CDR3 DNA reads TGTGCCAGCAGTTTAGTAACAGACACTGAAGCTTTCTTT. The chain employs TRBV27 and TRBJ1-1, with D unresolved. CDR3 length: 13 amino acids. The germline V gene encodes CDR1 MNHEY and CDR2 SMNVEV (reference sequence). V lost 2 bases, J lost 3 bases, and 7 bases lay in between.